The 24 T cell receptor beta chains below come from one sample, sequenced in a study of shared T cell receptors in the human thymus. Only in-frame clones appear in the TCRdb table, and some are missing; sequencing was by immunoSEQ multiplex PCR. The data hold approximately 400,000 clones, with roughly 94% observed a single time. The sequenced material came from thymocytes. Every receptor here comes from a human donor.

V gene TRBV7-9 combines with J gene TRBJ2-3; no clear D gene. Germline V CDR1 and CDR2: SEHNR, FQNEAQ (reference sequence). V lost 1 base and J lost 5, with 10 bases in between. The CDR3 covers 14 residues. CDR3 in DNA: TGTGCCAGCAGCTTAGTCACCGGTATAGATACGCAGTATTTT. Amino acid sequence: CASSLVTGIDTQYF.

This chain joins TRBV5-1 and TRBJ1-2; TRBD1 is a possible D gene (5 bases). CDR3 length: 15 residues. Germline values: CDR1 SGHRS, CDR2 YFSETQ. Trimming shortened V by 7 bases and J by 3 bases, and 19 bases separated the two germline ends. The CDR3 coding sequence is TGCGCCAGCCGTATGGCGGGACGCACCGACTATGGCTACACCTTC. It translates to CASRMAGRTDYGYTF. The whole variable domain, remainder taken from reference TRBV5-1 and TRBJ1-2, is KAGVTQTPRYLIKTRGQQVTLSCSPISGHRSVSWYQQTPGQGLQFLFEYFSETQRNKGNFPGRFSGRQFSNSRSEMNVSTLELGDSALYLCASRMAGRTDYGYTFGSGTRLTVV.

In this sample, this clone turned up once. The rearrangement links TRBV19 to TRBJ2-1; 7 nucleotides line up with TRBD1. The ends lost 7 bases at V and 0 bases at J; junction bases unmatched: 6. CDR3 length equals 15 residues. Germline V gene lookup returns CDR1 LNHDA and CDR2 SQIVND (reference sequence). The CDR3 loop reads CASTPQGCSYNEQFF. CDR3 nucleotide sequence: TGTGCCAGTACCCCACAGGGGTGCTCCTACAATGAGCAGTTCTTC.

V gene TRBV7-6 combines with J gene TRBJ2-1; TRBD2 might be the D (6 bases). CDR1 SGHVS and CDR2 FNYEAQ come from the germline V gene. V gave up 1 base and J gave up 2 bases, with 18 bases separating them. CDR3 length: 18 amino acids. The CDR3 spells CASSLGPRGSGAYNEQFF. The CDR3, as DNA: TGTGCCAGCAGCTTAGGCCCCCGGGGTAGCGGTGCCTACAATGAGCAGTTCTTC. The full variable domain, completed using reference TRBV7-6 and TRBJ2-1, is GAGVSQSPRYKVTKRGQDVALRCDPISGHVSLYWYRQALGQGPEFLTYFNYEAQQDKSGLPNDRFSAERPEGSISTLTIQRTEQRDSAMYRCASSLGPRGSGAYNEQFFGPGTRLTVL.

This sequence joins TRBV29-1 and TRBJ2-6; D is uncertain. Trimming pared 6 bases from V and 0 bases from J, leaving 9 bases between. This CDR3 region has 14 residues. The germline V gene encodes CDR1 SQVTM and CDR2 ANQGSEA. The CDR3, as DNA: TGCAGCGTCGCCCCGTTCTCTGGGGCCAACGTCCTGACTTTC. Translating it yields CSVAPFSGANVLTF.

V gene TRBV19 combines with J gene TRBJ1-2, with 8 positions matching TRBD1. With 8 bases clipped from V and 3 bases from J, the junction kept 11 bases outside the gene matches. The germline V gene encodes CDR1 LNHDA and CDR2 SQIVND (reference sequence). The CDR3 covers 15 residues. As DNA, the CDR3 is TGTGCCAGTGCGACAACAGGGGGGGCTTACTATGGCTACACCTTC. Protein: CASATTGGAYYGYTF. Full variable domain (outside the CDR3, taken from reference TRBV19 and TRBJ1-2): DGGITQSPKYLFRKEGQNVTLSCEQNLNHDAMYWYRQDPGQGLRLIYYSQIVNDFQKGDIAEGYSVSREKKESFPLTVTSAQKNPTAFYLCASATTGGAYYGYTFGSGTRLTVV.

The chain joins TRBV15 to TRBJ2-5; D gene ambiguous. The better agreement between TRBJ2-7 and the DNA end casts doubt on the J call. The germline V gene has CDR1 LNHNV and CDR2 YYDKDF (reference sequence). The CDR3 runs to 16 residues. The CDR3 loop reads CATSRNRPDRSYEQYF. The CDR3 DNA reads as TGTGCCACCAGCAGAAATCGACCGGACCGCTCCTACGAGCAGTACTTC.

This clone was counted a single time. The chain carries TRBV5-4 and TRBJ2-7; D is possibly TRBD2 (5 bases). The V end was cut by 4 bases, the J end by 3 bases, with 14 bases between. From germline, CDR1 is SGHNT and CDR2 YYREEE (reference sequence). The CDR3 totals 14 residues. CDR3 in DNA: TGTGCCAGCAGCCTAGACGCCCGGGACTACGAGCAGTACTTC. Protein product: CASSLDARDYEQYF.

The CDR3 sequence is CASSWDRGYGYTF. Here the CDR3 DNA reads TGCGCCAGCAGCTGGGACAGGGGATATGGCTACACCTTC. The V gene is TRBV5-1, the J gene TRBJ1-2; TRBD1 matches at 10 bases. CDR1 is SGHRS, CDR2 YFSETQ, per germline. Germline trimming cut 3 bases from V and 5 bases from J; bases unmatched to any gene: 1. The CDR3 extends over 13 amino acids.

The genes are TRBV6-1 and TRBJ1-1; possible D gene TRBD1, 6 bases. CDR1 MNHNS and CDR2 SASEGT come from the germline V gene. V gave up 6 bases and J gave up 5 bases, with 19 bases separating them. The CDR3 loop spans 15 amino acids. The chain's CDR3 is CASSKKRRGRTEAFF. CDR3 sequence (DNA): TGTGCCAGCAGCAAAAAACGGAGGGGGAGGACTGAAGCTTTCTTT.

The rearrangement uses TRBV28 and TRBJ2-1, with TRBD1 as a possible D gene (5 bases). Trimming shortened V by 5 bases and J by 3 bases, and 17 bases separated the two germline ends. Germline assignment: CDR1 MDHEN and CDR2 SYDVKM. The CDR3 is 16 amino acids. The DNA for the CDR3 is TGTGCCAGCAGTACTCGACAGTTAAGGGGCTACAATGAGCAGTTCTTC. Encoded protein: CASSTRQLRGYNEQFF.

The DNA of the CDR3 is TGTGCCATCAGTGAGTCGGGACTAGCGGGAGGCTCCTACAATGAGCAGTTCTTC. Protein: CAISESGLAGGSYNEQFF. The chain is built from TRBV10-3 and TRBJ2-1; 15 bases are shared with TRBD2. V was pared by 0 bases and J by 0 bases, with 0 bases of the junction left unmatched. Germline lookup yields CDR1 ENHRY and CDR2 SYGVKD. This CDR3 contains 18 residues.

CDR3 protein: CASHPGQVKETQYF. The CDR3 coding sequence is TGTGCCAGCCACCCAGGACAGGTTAAAGAGACCCAGTACTTC. This chain joins TRBV27 and TRBJ2-5; 7 positions match TRBD1. This CDR3 contains 14 residues. CDR1 and CDR2 from the germline V gene are MNHEY and SMNVEV (reference sequence). V lost 8 bases, J lost 3 bases, and 9 bases stayed unmatched.

The V call is TRBV11-2, the J call TRBJ1-1; unclear D gene. This CDR3 region has 15 residues. The germline V gene has CDR1 SGHAT and CDR2 FQNNGV. Trimming left V 5 bases short and J 0 bases short, with 13 bases between. The CDR3 loop is CASSPRPTLNTEAFF. In DNA form, the CDR3 reads TGTGCCAGCAGCCCGAGACCCACTTTGAACACTGAAGCTTTCTTT.

This rearrangement joins TRBV10-2 to TRBJ2-7; 11 bases are a match to TRBD1. The V gene end was trimmed by 1 base and the J gene end by 5 bases; junction bases not matched to a gene: 7. The CDR3 extends over 16 amino acids. The V gene's germline CDR1 is WSHSY and CDR2 SAAADI. The chain's CDR3 is CASSEWDRGKKNEQYF. DNA for the CDR3: TGCGCCAGCAGTGAGTGGGACAGGGGGAAGAAAAACGAGCAGTACTTC.

This sequence joins TRBV5-6 and TRBJ1-2; TRBD1 is a possible D gene (5 bases). V lost 4 bases, J lost 8 bases, and 15 bases lay in between. Germline CDR1 is SGHDT and CDR2 is YYEEEE. CDR3 size: 13 residues. The CDR3 is CASSRALKGGYTF. CDR3 coding DNA: TGTGCCAGCAGCCGGGCTTTGAAGGGGGGCTACACCTTC.

J is TRBJ1-1 and V is TRBV30; 7 bases agree with TRBD1. With V trimmed by 5 bases and J by 1 base, 13 bases remained unmatched. The germline gives CDR1 GTSNPN, CDR2 SVGIG (reference sequence). The CDR3 consists of 16 residues. As DNA, the CDR3 is TGTGCCTGGTATAACCCTCACAGGGGCGGGAACACTGAAGCTTTCTTT. Translated, it gives CAWYNPHRGGNTEAFF.

The CDR3 reads CASSEAYEGGTGELFF. The DNA for the CDR3 is TGTGCCAGCAGTGAAGCGTACGAAGGGGGCACCGGGGAGCTGTTTTTT. The chain combines TRBV6-1 with TRBJ2-2, with a tentative D call TRBD1 (6 bases). Trimming took 0 bases from V and 4 from J, leaving 12 bases between them. The CDR3 spans 16 residues. In germline, CDR1 is MNHNS, CDR2 SASEGT.

The J gene is TRBJ2-4, the V gene TRBV9; D is unresolved. Germline V gene data show CDR1 as SGDLS and CDR2 as YYNGEE. The V end lost 1 base, the J end lost 4 bases, and 15 bases lay between the germline ends. This CDR3 is built from 16 residues. CDR3 amino acids: CASSVYPWQEKNIQYF. CDR3 DNA: TGTGCCAGCAGCGTATATCCGTGGCAGGAAAAAAACATTCAGTACTTC.

The chain couples TRBV20-1 to TRBJ2-4; D not certain. The CDR3 sequence is 10 residues long. From germline, CDR1 is DFQATT and CDR2 SNEGSKA (reference sequence). V gave up 3 bases and J gave up 5 bases, with 2 bases separating them. CDR3: CSASENIQYF. The CDR3 DNA is TGCAGTGCTAGTGAAAACATTCAGTACTTC.

The chain links TRBV4-3 to TRBJ1-1; D is possibly TRBD1 (5 bases). This CDR3 spans 16 amino acids. The germline gives CDR1 LGHNA, CDR2 YSLEER. V was cut by 0 bases and J by 1 base, with 12 bases left in between. CDR3 nucleotide sequence: TGCGCCAGCAGCCAAGAGCTTAGGGGAAAGAACACTGAAGCTTTCTTT. This translates into CASSQELRGKNTEAFF.

The CDR3 nucleotides read TGCGCCAGCAGCCAGGGACTAGCGGGAGTGTACAATGAGCAGTTCTTC. Protein: CASSQGLAGVYNEQFF. The chain recombines TRBV4-3 with TRBJ2-1; 14 nucleotides match TRBD2. With 3 bases clipped from V and 4 bases from J, the junction kept 2 bases outside the gene matches. CDR1 is LGHNA, CDR2 YSLEER, per germline. The CDR3 sequence is 16 residues long.

The rearrangement joins TRBV4-3 to TRBJ1-2; no reliable D call. The germline CDR1 and CDR2 sequences are LGHNA and YSLEER. The CDR3 runs 16 residues. Trimming took off 0 bases at V and 3 bases at J, with 14 bases between the two ends. The chain's CDR3 is CASSQEAGRSYYGYTF. Here the CDR3 DNA reads TGCGCCAGCAGCCAAGAAGCGGGCAGGTCCTACTATGGCTACACCTTC.

The chain employs TRBV25-1 and TRBJ1-2; TRBD1 aligns across 10 bases. This CDR3 is 12 amino acids long. Germline V CDR1 and CDR2: MGHDK, SYGVNS. The V and J ends lost 11 bases and 8 bases, in that order; junction bases with no gene match: 8. Written as DNA, the CDR3 is TGTGCCTGTCTTGGGACAGGGGAAGGCTACACCTTC. Protein: CACLGTGEGYTF.